Below are 20 T cell receptor beta chains sequenced from a single sample in a study of resident and recirculating memory T cells in vitiligo. Measured with immunoSEQ multiplex PCR; TCRdb has only the in-frame clones, and not every one. Of 70,000 to 85,000 clones in the sample, roughly nine tenths are singletons; the top ten hold just under 5%. Sequenced: blood. Source of these receptors: a male donor with vitiligo.

This clone was seen a single time. The chain has TRBV29-1 and TRBJ1-2, with 11 bases aligning to TRBD1. CDR1 and CDR2 (germline): SQVTM, ANQGSEA. The CDR3 has 14 residues. Trimming took 4 bases from V and 8 from J; bases not matched to a gene: 9. CDR3 in amino acids: CSVVWTGGVEGYTF. The DNA of the CDR3 is TGCAGCGTTGTCTGGACAGGGGGCGTAGAAGGCTACACCTTC. Using reference TRBV29-1 and TRBJ1-2 for the parts outside the CDR3, the full variable domain is SAVISQKPSRDICQRGTSLTIQCQVDSQVTMMFWYRQQPGQSLTLIATANQGSEATYESGFVIDKFPISRPNLTFSTLTVSNMSPEDSSIYLCSVVWTGGVEGYTFGSGTRLTVV.

As to this clone: One end of the junction varies from germline; a read error may be responsible. The rearrangement joins TRBV5-4 to TRBJ1-6; a possible D gene is TRBD1 (6 bases). The CDR3 consists of 14 residues. Germline V CDR1 and CDR2: SGHNT, YYREEE (reference sequence). For the CDR3, the DNA is TGTGCCAGCAGTTTGGGACATGATAATTCACCCCTCCACTTT. Residues: CASSLGHDNSPLHF.

The chain employs TRBV28 and TRBJ2-7; a possible D gene is TRBD1 (6 bases). CDR1 is MDHEN and CDR2 is SYDVKM in the germline V gene. Trimming pared 5 bases from V and 1 base from J, leaving 9 bases between. CDR3 size: 13 residues. Here the CDR3 reads CASSVTGSYEQYF. CDR3 sequence (DNA): TGTGCCAGCAGTGTGACAGGTTCCTACGAGCAGTACTTC.

The V gene is TRBV6-5, the J gene TRBJ2-3, with 8 bases identical to TRBD1. The CDR3 spans 14 residues. Germline CDR1 reads MNHEY; CDR2 reads SVGAGI. Trimming at V came to 6 bases and at J to 2 bases, leaving 4 bases not matched to a gene. The CDR3 DNA reads TGTGCCAGCAGACCGACAGGGGACACAGATACGCAGTATTTT. This sequence encodes CASRPTGDTDTQYF.

The chain carries TRBV7-2 and TRBJ1-6; 7 bases are shared with TRBD1. The CDR3 covers 17 residues. Germline CDR1 and CDR2: SGHTA and FQGNSA. V was clipped by 4 bases and J by 8 bases; unmatched bases: 14. CDR3 bases: TGTGCCAGCAGCTGGATATTAACCGGGACAGCCTATTCACCCCTCCACTTT. Translated: CASSWILTGTAYSPLHF.

This clone was observed a few times. The V and J genes are TRBV6-1 and TRBJ1-1, with 8 bases aligning to TRBD1. Germline V gives CDR1 MNHNS, CDR2 SASEGT. With V trimmed by 1 base and J by 1 base, 5 bases remained unmatched. This CDR3 is built from 16 residues. The CDR3, as DNA: TGTGCCAGCAGTGAAGTAAGTGGGACAGGGAACACTGAAGCTTTCTTT. This codes for CASSEVSGTGNTEAFF.

This chain joins TRBV4-3 and TRBJ1-4; D gene uncertain. Germline CDR1 reads LGHNA; CDR2 reads YSLEER. V was pared by 5 bases and J by 3 bases, with 10 bases between. The CDR3 totals 14 residues. The CDR3 sequence: CASSAGGSNEKLFF. In DNA form, the CDR3 reads TGCGCCAGCAGCGCGGGCGGGTCTAATGAAAAACTGTTTTTT.

The rearrangement uses TRBV19 and TRBJ2-3, with 8 positions matching TRBD2. CDR1 LNHDA and CDR2 SQIVND come from the germline V gene (reference sequence). The length of the CDR3 is 16 residues. The trim removed 1 base at V and 0 bases at J, leaving 3 bases unmatched. This chain's CDR3 is CASSIGRGASTDTQYF. The CDR3 DNA follows: TGTGCCAGTAGTATAGGGCGGGGGGCCAGCACAGATACGCAGTATTTT.

V and J are TRBV7-9 and TRBJ1-2; D remains unclear. The CDR3 is 13 residues long. Germline lookup yields CDR1 SEHNR and CDR2 FQNEAQ (reference sequence). Trimming took 2 bases from V and 4 from J, leaving 8 bases between them. The CDR3 spells CASSLIEAYGYTF. For the CDR3, the DNA is TGTGCCAGCAGCTTAATAGAAGCCTATGGCTACACCTTC.

A single count supports this clone. The J gene is TRBJ1-4, the V gene TRBV2; TRBD1 is a possible D gene (5 bases). There are 14 residues in the CDR3. Per germline, CDR1 SNHLY and CDR2 FYNNEI. Trimming cost V 7 bases and J 4 bases, with 13 bases left between them. This chain's CDR3 is CASIQGPLNEKLFF. The CDR3 nucleotides are TGTGCCAGCATCCAGGGCCCGCTTAATGAAAAACTGTTTTTT.

The CDR3 spells CASSQRTAPYNEQFF. The CDR3 DNA sequence: TGCGCCAGCAGCCAAAGAACCGCGCCCTACAATGAGCAGTTCTTC. The chain has TRBV4-3 and TRBJ2-1; D is ambiguous. Per the germline V gene, CDR1 is LGHNA and CDR2 is YSLEER. Trimming removed 2 bases at V and 2 bases at J, with 10 bases between. This CDR3 has 15 amino acids.

V usage is TRBV2 and J usage is TRBJ2-2, with D possibly being TRBD1 (5 bases). Trimming removed 6 bases at V and 1 base at J, with 9 bases between. Per the germline V gene, CDR1 is SNHLY and CDR2 is FYNNEI. The CDR3 runs to 14 residues. CDR3 region: CASSATGNTGELFF. The CDR3 DNA reads TGTGCCAGCAGCGCAACAGGGAACACCGGGGAGCTGTTTTTT.

This chain uses TRBV19 with TRBJ2-5, with 10 bases that match TRBD2. Germline CDR1 is LNHDA and CDR2 is SQIVND (reference sequence). Losses at the gene ends were 7 bases for V and 5 bases for J; bases not matched to a gene: 4. The CDR3 spans 13 residues. The CDR3: CASTGSGGETQYF. In DNA, the CDR3 is TGTGCCAGTACGGGTAGCGGGGGGGAGACCCAGTACTTC.

V is TRBV7-2 and J is TRBJ2-1; 15 positions agree with TRBD2. CDR3 length: 18 residues. Trimming took 3 bases from V and 5 from J; bases not matched to a gene: 8. CDR1 and CDR2 from the germline V gene are SGHTA and FQGNSA. CDR3 region: CASSFPSGTSGGNNEQFF. The CDR3 DNA sequence: TGTGCCAGCAGCTTCCCTTCCGGGACTAGCGGGGGGAACAATGAGCAGTTCTTC.

This chain connects TRBV27 to TRBJ2-4; TRBD2 matches 13 bases. CDR1 and CDR2 from the germline V gene are MNHEY and SMNVEV (reference sequence). The CDR3 runs 17 residues. V was clipped by 2 bases and J by 9 bases; unmatched bases: 10. The CDR3 coding sequence is TGTGCCAGCAGTTTAGGGGGACTAGCGGGGCCTTTCAGCATTCAGTACTTC. It is translated as CASSLGGLAGPFSIQYF.

This rearrangement joins TRBV18 to TRBJ1-1, with D possibly matching TRBD1 (5 bases). The ends were cut back, 2 bases at V and 0 bases at J, with 7 bases in the middle. The CDR3 spans 14 residues. From germline, CDR1 is KGHSH and CDR2 LQKENI. CDR3 residues: CASSPDRVNTEAFF. The CDR3 DNA sequence: TGTGCCAGCTCACCAGACAGAGTGAACACTGAAGCTTTCTTT.

The chain combines TRBV10-3 with TRBJ1-5; 9 nucleotides align to TRBD1. The CDR3 spans 16 residues. CDR1 is ENHRY and CDR2 is SYGVKD in the germline V gene. With 10 bases clipped from V and 5 bases from J, the junction kept 15 bases outside the gene matches. The CDR3 loop is CASASSKQGADQPQHF. DNA of the CDR3: TGTGCCAGCGCGAGCTCCAAACAGGGGGCGGATCAGCCCCAGCATTTT.

To note about this clone: At one end, the junction sequence differs from germline, possibly due to a read error. The J gene is TRBJ2-1, the V gene TRBV7-7; 8 bases are a match to TRBD1. The CDR3 is made up of 14 amino acids. From germline, CDR1 is SSHAT and CDR2 FNYEAQ (reference sequence). The CDR3 protein is CASSAGPGGYEQFF. Here the CDR3 DNA reads TGTGCTAGCAGCGCGGGGCCAGGGGGCTATGAGCAGTTCTTC. Full variable domain (remainder filled in from reference TRBV7-7 and TRBJ2-1): GAGVSQSPRYKVTKRGQDVTLRCDPISSHATLYWYQQALGQGPEFLTYFNYEAQPDKSGLPSDRFSAERPEGSISTLTIQRTEQRDSAMYRCASSAGPGGYEQFFGPGTRLTVL.

The chain joins TRBV28 to TRBJ2-7, with 10 bases fitting TRBD1. The CDR3 spans 16 residues. The germline CDR1 and CDR2 sequences are MDHEN and SYDVKM. Germline trimming cut 3 bases from V and 3 bases from J; bases unmatched to any gene: 8. The CDR3, as DNA: TGTGCCAGCAGTTTCAACCTGGGACAGGGGAACTACGAGCAGTACTTC. It is translated as CASSFNLGQGNYEQYF.

V gene TRBV11-2 combines with J gene TRBJ2-5, with 12 bases that match TRBD2. Germline CDR1 SGHAT, CDR2 FQNNGV. The CDR3 sequence is 15 residues long. V was clipped by 3 bases and J by 12 bases; unmatched bases: 11. The DNA of the CDR3 is TGTGCCAGCAGCTTCTCGACTAGCGGGGGCCCACATAAGTACTTC. Translated: CASSFSTSGGPHKYF.